These T cell receptor beta chains were read from a single sample in a study of blood T cells in healthy people across ages. TCRdb redid the calling of the 5' RACE reads with MiXCR, one entry per CDR3 protein. The sample has 1.5 million to 1.9 million distinct CDR3 sequences; around 40% are singletons. The sequenced material came from blood. The origin of the receptors is a woman aged 18-29 years in good health. Each CDR3 is given with its conserved first and last residue. A D gene is named only where the DNA matches it firmly. Clone size is not always given. Where it is, it says once, few, many or a class for expanded clones.

cdr3_nt cdr3_aa clone_size j_call v_call d_call
TGTGCCAGCACCCCGTTGTGGAACACGAACACCGGGGAGCTGTTTTTT CASTPLWNTNTGELFF - TRBJ2-2 TRBV27 -
TGTGCCAGCAGCTGGGACAGCCACGAGCAGTACTTC CASSWDSHEQYF few TRBJ2-7 TRBV12-3/TRBV12-4 TRBD1
TGTACCAGCAGCTTCCCGGGCCTTTCCTACGAGCAGTACTTC CTSSFPGLSYEQYF - TRBJ2-7 TRBV7-2 -
TGTGCCAGCTCACCAGGGGAGCGGGAGTTCTACGAGCAGTACTTC CASSPGEREFYEQYF - TRBJ2-7 TRBV18 TRBD2
TGCAGCGCCCGCACGACAGGCCCTAACTATGGCTACACCTTC CSARTTGPNYGYTF few TRBJ1-2 TRBV29-1 -
TGTGCCAGCAGCCCGGGAGGTAGCGGGAGAGCTCTGTCGCATGAGCAGTTCTTC CASSPGGSGRALSHEQFF - TRBJ2-1 TRBV3-1 TRBD2
TGCGCCAGCAGCCAAGATATTACAGGGATGGATGCTTTCTTT CASSQDITGMDAFF - TRBJ1-1 TRBV4-3 -
TGCAGTGCTAGGCTGCAGCCGAACACTGAAGCTTTCTTT CSARLQPNTEAFF - TRBJ1-1 TRBV20-1 -
TGTGCCAGCAGTAATATAGCGGGAGGACGCTACAATGAGCAGTTCTTC CASSNIAGGRYNEQFF few TRBJ2-1 TRBV7-2 TRBD2
TGTGCCATCAGAGAACGGCAGGGCGGGGGAAACATTCAGTACTTC CAIRERQGGGNIQYF - TRBJ2-4 TRBV10-3 TRBD2
TGTGCCACCAGTGATTTTAACACCCGGGAGAAATACGAGCAGTACTTC CATSDFNTREKYEQYF few TRBJ2-7 TRBV24-1 -
TGCAGTGTCCCCCGGACTAGCGGGAGAGGAGATACGCAGTATTTT CSVPRTSGRGDTQYF few TRBJ2-3 TRBV20-1 TRBD2
TGTGCCAGCAGCCCTAGTCGGGCTTTGGGCACTGAAGCTTTCTTT CASSPSRALGTEAFF many TRBJ1-1 TRBV7-9 -
TGTGCCAGCAGCTGGGGCCACAGAAGAGAGACCCAGTACTTC CASSWGHRRETQYF - TRBJ2-5 TRBV5-6 -
TGTGCCATCAGTGACGAGGGGGGCGACTATGGCTACACCTTC CAISDEGGDYGYTF - TRBJ1-2 TRBV10-3 -
TGTGCCAGCAGCTACCTAGACTATCGGGTCACAGATACGCAGTATTTT CASSYLDYRVTDTQYF - TRBJ2-3 TRBV7-2 -
TGTGCCAGTTTTGACGGTGGACTTAGCACAGATACGCAGTATTTT CASFDGGLSTDTQYF - TRBJ2-3 TRBV7-9 -
TGTGCCAGCAGCTCGATCATCTACAATGAGCATTTCTTC CASSSIIYNEHFF - TRBJ2-1 TRBV7-9 -
TGTGCCAGTACGGGACGCCACTATGGCTACACCTTC CASTGRHYGYTF - TRBJ1-2 TRBV19 -
TGCGCCAGCAATAGGGACAGGGGGCCCGATGGCTACACCTTC CASNRDRGPDGYTF - TRBJ1-2 TRBV5-1 TRBD1
TGCGCCAGCAGCACTGGAGGAAGGGGCTACACCTTC CASSTGGRGYTF - TRBJ1-2 TRBV5-1 -
TGTGCCAGCAGCCAAGCGGGGGCAGGGCGCACAGATACGCAGTATTTT CASSQAGAGRTDTQYF - TRBJ2-3 TRBV14 -
TGTGCCAGCAGCCAAGATTTGGGTAGCGGGAGGGACGGCCCCTACGAGCAGTACTTC CASSQDLGSGRDGPYEQYF - TRBJ2-7 TRBV4-2 TRBD2
TGTGCCAGCAGCCCTGGGACGACATCCTATCGGTACAATGAGCAGTACTTC CASSPGTTSYRYNEQYF - TRBJ2-7 TRBV6-2/TRBV6-3 -
TGTGCCAGCAGTTTATTCCCAGAGGGGGCGGGCGGCTACACCTTC CASSLFPEGAGGYTF - TRBJ1-2 TRBV12-3/TRBV12-4 TRBD1
TGTGCCAGCAGTTTCCTGGGGACTAGCGGGAGTGCGGACAATGAGCAGTTCTTC CASSFLGTSGSADNEQFF once TRBJ2-1 TRBV27 TRBD2
TGTGCCAGCATCCGAAGGGGGGCCGGGGAGCTGTTTTTT CASIRRGAGELFF - TRBJ2-2 TRBV11-2 -
TGCAGCGTTGAACCCACAGGCGTTAGCGGAGCTTTCTTT CSVEPTGVSGAFF - TRBJ1-1 TRBV29-1 -
TGTGCCAGCAGCTCCCGGACTAGTTTCGCAGATACGCAGTATTTT CASSSRTSFADTQYF - TRBJ2-3 TRBV7-9 TRBD2
TGTGCCAGCCGGACAATCAATGAGCAGTACTTC CASRTINEQYF - TRBJ2-5 TRBV12-3/TRBV12-4 -
TGTGCCAGCAGTTTAGCGGGAGGGCGCGCAGATATGCAATATTTT CASSLAGGRADMQYF - TRBJ2-3 TRBV12-3/TRBV12-4 TRBD2
TGCAGCGTGAACGGCGGGACTAGCGGGACCGGCAATGAGCAGTTCTTC CSVNGGTSGTGNEQFF - TRBJ2-1 TRBV29-1 TRBD2
TGTGCCAGCAGCCAACAAGGGGCCTACGAGCAGTACTTC CASSQQGAYEQYF many TRBJ2-7 TRBV4-2 -
TGTGCCAGCAGTGATCTAGGAGAGGCGACCCAGTACTTC CASSDLGEATQYF few TRBJ2-5 TRBV25-1 -
TGTGCCAGCAGCCCGCGCCCCTCCAGGGATTGTGTCGAGACCCAGTACTTC CASSPRPSRDCVETQYF - TRBJ2-5 TRBV7-2 -
TGTGCCACCAGTGACGGATATAGCAATCAGCCCCAGCATTTT CATSDGYSNQPQHF - TRBJ1-5 TRBV24-1 -
TGTGCCAGCAGGTCGCGGGGTAGGGACTATGGCTACACCTTC CASRSRGRDYGYTF - TRBJ1-2 TRBV27 -
TGCGCCAGCAGCTCGGGCAGGGGAAAGGAAAAACTGTTTTTT CASSSGRGKEKLFF - TRBJ1-4 TRBV5-1 -
TGTGCCAGCGACCGACTAGCGGGGATAAACAATGAGCAGTTCTTC CASDRLAGINNEQFF - TRBJ2-1 TRBV2 TRBD2
TGTGCCAGCAGTTACCCCGGGGCTCGGGGGCCAGATACGCAGTATTTT CASSYPGARGPDTQYF - TRBJ2-3 TRBV6-6 -
TGTGCCAGCAGGAGACCCGGGACAGGGGACAATGAGCAGTTCTTC CASRRPGTGDNEQFF - TRBJ2-1 TRBV11-2 TRBD1
TGTGCCAGCTCCCCTTGGGCCGACAATGAGCAGTTCTTC CASSPWADNEQFF - TRBJ2-1 TRBV18 -
TGTGCCAGCAGCTTAGTCGGAAGAGATACGCAGTATTTT CASSLVGRDTQYF many TRBJ2-3 TRBV7-3 -
TGTGCCAGCAGCCAGCACCGGGACAGGGGTATAGAGCAGTACTTC CASSQHRDRGIEQYF - TRBJ2-4 TRBV4-2 TRBD1
TGCGCCAGCAGCTTACCGGGGGAGGATGAAGCTTTCTTT CASSLPGEDEAFF - TRBJ1-1 TRBV5-1 -
TGTGCCAGCAGTCGACTAGCGAACCAAGAGACCCAGTACTTC CASSRLANQETQYF few TRBJ2-5 TRBV6-2/TRBV6-3 TRBD2
TGTGCCAGCAGCTTCTGGACTACTACCTCAAATGAGCAGTTCTTC CASSFWTTTSNEQFF few TRBJ2-1 TRBV7-9 -
TGTGCCAGCAGACCTGACTCCCGCCGGTCCTACAATGAGCAGTTCTTC CASRPDSRRSYNEQFF few TRBJ2-1 TRBV7-9 -
TGTGCCAGCAGTTGGGACGGGGGAAGGAATGAGCAGTTCTTC CASSWDGGRNEQFF few TRBJ2-1 TRBV28 -
TGTGCCAGCAGTGCAGTGGACAGGGGGCTATGCCAAGAGACCCAGTACTTC CASSAVDRGLCQETQYF - TRBJ2-5 TRBV27 TRBD1